Given below is one T cell receptor (beta chain) in context. Its target is unknown. This record comes from a study of cytomegalovirus exposure and HLA in healthy donors. Trimming removed 5 bases from V and 9 bases from J, with 20 bases in between. Germline CDR1 SNHLY, CDR2 FYNNEI. The CDR3 has 15 amino acids. Vbeta (60) and Jbeta (13) primers were used in the PCR. This table comes from immunoSEQ multiplex PCR, and its TCRdb copy is limited to in-frame clones, with some not included. The table includes roughly 43,000 clones, 50% to 75% detected once. Whole-study findings and limits: A few of the chains that were CMV-associated were confirmed in vitro to be specific for CMV antigens. Earlier results showed most TCR beta V segments being productive about 90% or about 30% of the time. The study designated over 150 TCR beta chains cytomegalovirus-associated. Fewer N-insertions (relative to the approximately 700-donor mean) were reportedly seen in an Asian-associated ancestry cluster in a later analysis.

The receptor was isolated from a human donor in good health. The chain links TRBV2 to TRBJ2-1, with a weak D call TRBD1 (6 bases). Sequencing was carried out using PBMCs. In nucleotides, the CDR3 is TGTGCCAGCAGTTGGGGGCAGGTTGGGCATGGTGAGCAGTTCTTC. Encoded protein: CASSWGQVGHGEQFF.